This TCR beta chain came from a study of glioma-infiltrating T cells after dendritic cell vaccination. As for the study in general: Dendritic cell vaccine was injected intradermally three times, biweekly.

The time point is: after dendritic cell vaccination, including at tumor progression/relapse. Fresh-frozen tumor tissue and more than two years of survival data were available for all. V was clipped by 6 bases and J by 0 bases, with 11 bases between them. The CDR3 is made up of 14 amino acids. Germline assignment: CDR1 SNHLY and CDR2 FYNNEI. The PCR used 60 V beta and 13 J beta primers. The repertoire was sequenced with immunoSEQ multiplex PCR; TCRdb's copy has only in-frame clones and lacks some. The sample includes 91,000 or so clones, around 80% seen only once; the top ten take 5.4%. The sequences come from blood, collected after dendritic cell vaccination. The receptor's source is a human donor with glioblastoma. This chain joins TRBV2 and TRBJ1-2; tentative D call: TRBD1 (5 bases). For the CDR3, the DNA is TGTGCCAGCAGCGGCCAGGGTCCTAACTATGGCTACACCTTC. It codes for CASSGQGPNYGYTF.